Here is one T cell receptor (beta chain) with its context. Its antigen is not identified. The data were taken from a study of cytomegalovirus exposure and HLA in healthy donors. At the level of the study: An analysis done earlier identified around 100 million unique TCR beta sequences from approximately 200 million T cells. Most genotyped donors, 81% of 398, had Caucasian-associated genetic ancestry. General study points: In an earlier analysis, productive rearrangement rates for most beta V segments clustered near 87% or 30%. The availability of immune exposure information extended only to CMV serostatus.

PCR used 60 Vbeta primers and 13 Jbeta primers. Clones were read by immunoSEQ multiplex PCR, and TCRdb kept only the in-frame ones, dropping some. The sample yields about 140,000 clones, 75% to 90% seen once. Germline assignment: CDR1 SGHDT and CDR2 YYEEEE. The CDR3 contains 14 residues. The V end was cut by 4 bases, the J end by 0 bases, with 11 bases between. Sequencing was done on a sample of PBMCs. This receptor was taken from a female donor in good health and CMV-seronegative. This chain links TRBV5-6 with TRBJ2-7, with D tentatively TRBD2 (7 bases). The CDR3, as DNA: TGTGCCAGCAGCCAGGGGAGGGGCTCCTACGAGCAGTACTTC. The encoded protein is CASSQGRGSYEQYF.